This T cell receptor (beta chain) was sequenced during a study of beta chain features in type 1 diabetes. The study, taken as a whole, reports: Type 1 diabetes patients showed a moderate but significant shortening of TCRB CDR3s in all four CD4+ subsets. Within patients, naive, central memory and Treg TCRB repertoires seemed more similar than within healthy donors.

Of the isolated RNA, all was reverse transcribed, and so the sequenced material was expressed TCRB transcripts. Sequenced by immunoSEQ multiplex PCR; TCRdb stores in-frame clones only, minus some. The sample shows roughly 500,000 clones, 9.5% to 12% of them seen only once. This CDR3 is built from 16 residues. After removal of 0 bases from V and 7 bases from J, the junction contained 8 bases not matched to a gene. CDR1 is SGHRS, CDR2 YFSETQ, per germline. Points on this clone: The antigen remains unidentified.

One heparinised blood draw, averaging roughly 120 mL, came from each donor. Input material: naive CD4+ T cells from blood. This receptor was taken from a woman younger than 35 in good health. J is TRBJ2-1 and V is TRBV5-1; 9 bases align to TRBD2. CDR3 bases: TGCGCCAGCAGCTTGGAGGGACTAGCCTCGGGGAATGAGCAGTTCTTC. This gives the protein CASSLEGLASGNEQFF.